The entry below describes one T cell receptor (beta chain). The same CDR3 can be traced to other DNA sequences in this sample. The record originates from a study of blood T cell repertoires in COVID-19. Trimming cost V 4 bases and J 6 bases, with 8 bases left between them. This CDR3 spans 12 amino acids. The V gene's germline CDR1 is SNHLY and CDR2 FYNNEI. Authors' analysis steps: Amplifying reference gene primers gave estimates of nucleated cell counts. TCRdb's copy holds only in-frame clones and misses some; the assay was immunoSEQ multiplex PCR. The V and J calls and clone size were taken over from that table, and D and trimming were inferred from the DNA. The repertoire includes roughly 100,000 clones, approximately 78% of them detected once, and 15% sits in the top ten.

This clonotype was sampled from a woman at least 80 years old with acute or convalescent COVID-19. The sequencing input was peripheral blood. The V and J genes are TRBV2 and TRBJ2-3; D is unresolved. CDR3 DNA sequence: TGTGCCAGCAGTGGAGACACGGATACGCAGTATTTT. Translated: CASSGDTDTQYF. Using reference TRBV2 and TRBJ2-3 for the parts outside the CDR3, the full variable domain is EPEVTQTPSHQVTQMGQEVILRCVPISNHLYFYWYRQILGQKVEFLVSFYNNEISEKSEIFDDQFSVERPDGSNFTLKIRSTKLEDSAMYFCASSGDTDTQYFGPGTRLTVL.